Following are 14 T cell receptor beta chains from one sample sequenced in a study of cytomegalovirus exposure and HLA in healthy donors. The PCR made use of 60 Vbeta and 13 Jbeta primers. Repertoires were generated with immunoSEQ multiplex PCR, while TCRdb's copy carries only in-frame clones and drops some. The sample records fewer than 150,000 clones, about 68% being singletons. Sequencing was performed on PBMCs. These receptors came from a woman in her 40s in good health and CMV-seropositive.

The chain uses TRBV10-3 and TRBJ2-1; 9 positions match TRBD2. The CDR3 runs 16 residues. Per the germline V gene, CDR1 is ENHRY and CDR2 is SYGVKD. J was trimmed by 1 base and V by 0 bases; bases with no gene match: 1. The CDR3 DNA sequence: TGTGCCATCAGTGAGTCACTAGCGGGTTCCTACAATGAGCAGTTCTTC. This encodes CAISESLAGSYNEQFF.

V gene TRBV2 combines with J gene TRBJ1-1, with D maybe TRBD1 (6 bases). The CDR3 length is 14 residues. The V gene lost 4 bases and the J gene lost 1 base, with 10 bases spanning the gap. The germline CDR1 and CDR2 sequences are SNHLY and FYNNEI. The CDR3 DNA reads as TGTGCCAGCAGTGCTCAGGGGTCGAACACTGAAGCTTTCTTT. This gives the protein CASSAQGSNTEAFF. The full variable domain, with the rest looked up from reference TRBV2 and TRBJ1-1, is EPEVTQTPSHQVTQMGQEVILRCVPISNHLYFYWYRQILGQKVEFLVSFYNNEISEKSEIFDDQFSVERPDGSNFTLKIRSTKLEDSAMYFCASSAQGSNTEAFFGQGTRLTVV.

This clone was found many times. V gene TRBV6-1 combines with J gene TRBJ2-7, with a weak D call TRBD2 (6 bases). Germline V gives CDR1 MNHNS, CDR2 SASEGT. This CDR3 is 15 amino acids long. V shed 0 bases and J shed 2 bases, with 11 bases lying between them. CDR3 DNA: TGTGCCAGCAGTGAAGCAGGGACTCTTGCCTACGAGCAGTACTTC. Its protein is CASSEAGTLAYEQYF.

The chain is built from TRBV27 and TRBJ2-7, with D perhaps matching TRBD1 (5 bases). Germline lookup yields CDR1 MNHEY and CDR2 SMNVEV (reference sequence). V was pared by 2 bases and J by 12 bases, with 17 bases between. This CDR3 spans 13 amino acids. CDR3 bases: TGTGCCAGCAGTTTAGAAGGGGATTCAGGTCTGTACTTC. This translates into CASSLEGDSGLYF.

The rearrangement joins TRBV5-5 to TRBJ1-2; D is perhaps TRBD1 (6 bases). Per germline, CDR1 SGHKS and CDR2 YYEKEE (reference sequence). The CDR3 length is 14 residues. V lost 4 bases to trimming and J lost 8 bases, with 18 bases between them. The CDR3 loop reads CASSPTAPTGGYTF. For the CDR3, the DNA is TGTGCCAGCAGCCCGACAGCACCGACAGGAGGCTACACCTTC.

This sequence joins TRBV18 and TRBJ2-7; D is possibly TRBD2 (5 bases). The V gene's germline CDR1 is KGHSH and CDR2 LQKENI. The CDR3 has 14 residues. V was clipped by 1 base and J by 0 bases, with 7 bases between them. CDR3 DNA: TGTGCCAGCTCACCACGCGGGCCCTCCTACGAGCAGTACTTC. The encoded protein is CASSPRGPSYEQYF.

This sequence joins TRBV18 and TRBJ1-1; perhaps TRBD1 as D (5 bases). V was clipped by 0 bases and J by 0 bases, with 11 bases between them. Germline loops: CDR1 KGHSH, CDR2 LQKENI. The CDR3 length is 16 residues. Here the CDR3 reads CASSPPSGKVNTEAFF. The CDR3 region has the DNA TGTGCCAGCTCACCACCTTCAGGGAAGGTGAACACTGAAGCTTTCTTT.

This clone showed up just once. The chain employs TRBV19 and TRBJ2-2, with D possibly being TRBD1 (6 bases). This CDR3 comprises 15 residues. Germline values: CDR1 LNHDA, CDR2 SQIVND (reference sequence). Between the trimmed V and J ends, which lost 3 bases and 8 bases, there was a span of 16 bases. Here the CDR3 reads CASSIGTIGLGELFF. CDR3 in DNA: TGTGCCAGTAGTATTGGGACAATCGGGTTGGGGGAGCTGTTTTTT.

This clone was seen a few times. The CDR3 sequence is CASSQASGRGNEQFF. In DNA form, the CDR3 reads TGCGCCAGCAGCCAAGCCAGCGGGAGGGGGAATGAGCAGTTCTTC. V gene TRBV4-1 combines with J gene TRBJ2-1, with TRBD2 identical over 10 bases. Trimming cost V 1 base and J 7 bases; bases outside gene matches: 4. This CDR3 is built from 15 residues. In germline, CDR1 is MGHRA, CDR2 YSYEKL.

This clone was seen a handful of times. J is TRBJ1-4 and V is TRBV30, with TRBD1 identical over 8 bases. This CDR3 is built from 13 residues. CDR1 and CDR2 (germline): GTSNPN, SVGIG (reference sequence). J lost 8 bases, V lost 7 bases, and 9 bases had no gene match. The CDR3 DNA follows: TGTGCCTATGCCTGGACAGGGAGAGAAAAACTGTTTTTT. Its protein product is CAYAWTGREKLFF. The full variable domain, rest sourced from reference TRBV30 and TRBJ1-4, is SQTIHQWPATLVQPVGSPLSLECTVEGTSNPNLYWYRQAAGRGLQLLFYSVGIGQISSEVPQNLSASRPQDRQFILSSKKLLLSDSGFYLCAYAWTGREKLFFGSGTQLSVL.

The chain couples TRBV7-8 to TRBJ2-5; 7 nucleotides match TRBD1. CDR1 and CDR2 from the germline V gene are SGHVS and FQNEAQ. The CDR3 has 15 residues. Trimming removed 1 base from V and 3 bases from J; junction bases left unmatched: 5. The CDR3 nucleotides are TGTGCCAGCAGCTTAGAGGGACAGATAGAAGAGACCCAGTACTTC. Protein: CASSLEGQIEETQYF.

The chain combines TRBV30 with TRBJ2-4, with 10 bases aligning to TRBD2. Germline assignment: CDR1 GTSNPN and CDR2 SVGIG (reference sequence). J was trimmed by 6 bases and V by 2 bases; bases with no gene match: 10. The CDR3 runs to 16 residues. The CDR3 sequence is CAWSSRTSGPLNIQYF. Here the CDR3 DNA reads TGTGCCTGGAGTTCTCGGACTAGCGGACCGTTAAACATTCAGTACTTC.

This chain connects TRBV10-3 to TRBJ2-7; D possibly corresponds to TRBD1 (5 bases). The CDR3 has 18 residues. The V end was cut by 6 bases, the J end by 4 bases, with 28 bases between. From germline, CDR1 is ENHRY and CDR2 SYGVKD. The CDR3 loop is CAIRATLQPGVGEYEQYF. As DNA, the CDR3 is TGTGCCATCAGAGCAACTCTCCAGCCAGGAGTAGGGGAATACGAGCAGTACTTC.

Concerning this clone itself: The same CDR3 arises from other DNA sequences in this sample as well. The chain uses TRBV13 and TRBJ2-7, with 8 bases identical to TRBD1. With 2 bases clipped from V and 3 bases from J, the junction kept 6 bases outside the gene matches. Germline CDR1 and CDR2: PRHDT and FYEKMQ (reference sequence). This CDR3 has 15 amino acids. The CDR3 DNA sequence: TGTGCCAGCAGCTTAAATTCAGGGGGCATCTACGAGCAGTACTTC. Residues: CASSLNSGGIYEQYF.